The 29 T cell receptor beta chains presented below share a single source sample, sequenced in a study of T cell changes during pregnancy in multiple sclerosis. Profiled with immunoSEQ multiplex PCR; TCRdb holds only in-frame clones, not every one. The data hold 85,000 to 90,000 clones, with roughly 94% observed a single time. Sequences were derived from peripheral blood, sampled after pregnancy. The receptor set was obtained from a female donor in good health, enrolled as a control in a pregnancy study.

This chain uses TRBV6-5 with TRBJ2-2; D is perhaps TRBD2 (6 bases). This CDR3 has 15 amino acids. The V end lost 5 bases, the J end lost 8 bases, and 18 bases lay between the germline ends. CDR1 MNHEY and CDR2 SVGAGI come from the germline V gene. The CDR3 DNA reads TGTGCCAGCAGTCGGCAGGGAGGTCCGGCGGGGGAGCTGTTTTTT. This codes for CASSRQGGPAGELFF.

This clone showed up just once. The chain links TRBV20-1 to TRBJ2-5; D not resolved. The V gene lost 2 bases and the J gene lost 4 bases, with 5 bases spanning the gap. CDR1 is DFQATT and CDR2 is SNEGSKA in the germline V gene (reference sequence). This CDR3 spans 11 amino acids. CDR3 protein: CSARRSETQYF. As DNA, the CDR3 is TGCAGTGCTAGACGGTCAGAGACCCAGTACTTC.

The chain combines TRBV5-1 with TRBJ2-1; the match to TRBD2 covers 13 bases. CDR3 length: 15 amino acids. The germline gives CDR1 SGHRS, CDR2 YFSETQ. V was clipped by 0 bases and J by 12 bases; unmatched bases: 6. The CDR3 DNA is TGCGCCAGCAGCTTGGCAACTAGCGGGAGGGCCTGGCAGTTCTTC. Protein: CASSLATSGRAWQFF.

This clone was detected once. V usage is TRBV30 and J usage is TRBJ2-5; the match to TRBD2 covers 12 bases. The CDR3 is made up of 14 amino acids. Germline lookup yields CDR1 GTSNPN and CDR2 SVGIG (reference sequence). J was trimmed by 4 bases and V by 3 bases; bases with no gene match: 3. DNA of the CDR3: TGTGCCTGGAGCCCGGGACTAGCGGGAGAGACCCAGTACTTC. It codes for CAWSPGLAGETQYF.

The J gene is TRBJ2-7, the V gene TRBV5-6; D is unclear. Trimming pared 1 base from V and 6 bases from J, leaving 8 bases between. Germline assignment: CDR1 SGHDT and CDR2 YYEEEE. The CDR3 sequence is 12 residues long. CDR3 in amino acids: CASSLFTSEQYF. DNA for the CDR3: TGTGCCAGCAGCTTGTTTACGAGCGAGCAGTACTTC. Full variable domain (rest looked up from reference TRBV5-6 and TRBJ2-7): DAGVTQSPTHLIKTRGQQVTLRCSPKSGHDTVSWYQQALGQGPQFIFQYYEEEERQRGNFPDRFSGHQFPNYSSELNVNALLLGDSALYLCASSLFTSEQYFGPGTRLTVT.

The CDR3 here is CASTNGGNEQFF. The CDR3, as DNA: TGTGCCAGTACTAACGGGGGTAATGAGCAGTTCTTC. This chain joins TRBV19 and TRBJ2-1; a possible D gene is TRBD2 (6 bases). There are 12 residues in the CDR3. The germline V and J ends were trimmed by 7 bases and 7 bases, with 11 bases remaining between them. Looked up from germline, CDR1 is LNHDA and CDR2 is SQIVND (reference sequence). The variable domain in full, with the rest retrieved from reference TRBV19 and TRBJ2-1, is DGGITQSPKYLFRKEGQNVTLSCEQNLNHDAMYWYRQDPGQGLRLIYYSQIVNDFQKGDIAEGYSVSREKKESFPLTVTSAQKNPTAFYLCASTNGGNEQFFGPGTRLTVL.

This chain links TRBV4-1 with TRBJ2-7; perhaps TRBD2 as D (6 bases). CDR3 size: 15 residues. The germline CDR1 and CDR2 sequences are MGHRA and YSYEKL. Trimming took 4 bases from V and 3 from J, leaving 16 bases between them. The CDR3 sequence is CASSPPDLGGYEQYF. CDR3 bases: TGCGCCAGCAGCCCCCCAGATCTGGGGGGCTACGAGCAGTACTTC.

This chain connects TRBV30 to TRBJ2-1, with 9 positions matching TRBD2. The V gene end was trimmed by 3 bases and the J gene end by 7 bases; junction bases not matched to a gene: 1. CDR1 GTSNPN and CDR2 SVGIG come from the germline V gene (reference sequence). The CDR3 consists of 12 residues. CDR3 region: CAWRRGGNEQFF. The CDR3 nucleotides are TGTGCCTGGAGGCGGGGGGGAAATGAGCAGTTCTTC.

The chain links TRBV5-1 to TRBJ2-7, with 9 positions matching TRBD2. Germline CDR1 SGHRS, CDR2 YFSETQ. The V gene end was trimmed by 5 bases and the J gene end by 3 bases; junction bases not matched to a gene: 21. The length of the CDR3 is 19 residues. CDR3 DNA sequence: TGCGCCAGCAGTCTCTCCCCAGCGGGAGGCCCTCCACCCTACTACGAGCAGTACTTC. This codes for CASSLSPAGGPPPYYEQYF.

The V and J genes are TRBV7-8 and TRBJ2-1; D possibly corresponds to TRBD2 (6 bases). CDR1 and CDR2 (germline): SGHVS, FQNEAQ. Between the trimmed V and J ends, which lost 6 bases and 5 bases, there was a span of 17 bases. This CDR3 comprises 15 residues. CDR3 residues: CASSLLAGLDNEQFF. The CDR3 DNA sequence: TGTGCCAGCAGTCTATTGGCGGGACTGGACAATGAGCAGTTCTTC.

CDR3 residues: CASSLDGAGRNTGELFF. For the CDR3, the DNA is TGTGCCAGCAGCTTGGATGGAGCGGGACGGAACACCGGGGAGCTGTTTTTT. The rearrangement links TRBV5-4 to TRBJ2-2; 7 bases line up with TRBD2. Germline V lookup: CDR1 SGHNT, CDR2 YYREEE (reference sequence). J was trimmed by 1 base and V by 0 bases; bases with no gene match: 6. The CDR3 loop spans 17 amino acids.

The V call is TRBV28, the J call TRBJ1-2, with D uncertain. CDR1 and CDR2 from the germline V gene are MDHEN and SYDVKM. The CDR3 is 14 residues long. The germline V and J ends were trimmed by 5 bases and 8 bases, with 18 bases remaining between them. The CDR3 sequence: CASSLDRVLGGYTF. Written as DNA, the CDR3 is TGTGCCAGCAGTCTTGACCGGGTCCTCGGGGGCTACACCTTC.

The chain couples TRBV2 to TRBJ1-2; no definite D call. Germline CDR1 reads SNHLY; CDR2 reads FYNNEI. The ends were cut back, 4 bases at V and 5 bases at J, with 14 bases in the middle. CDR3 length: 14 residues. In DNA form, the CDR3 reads TGTGCCAGCAGTGGGAATTGGGCCTCATATGGCTACACCTTC. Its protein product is CASSGNWASYGYTF. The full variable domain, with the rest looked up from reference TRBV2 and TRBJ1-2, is EPEVTQTPSHQVTQMGQEVILRCVPISNHLYFYWYRQILGQKVEFLVSFYNNEISEKSEIFDDQFSVERPDGSNFTLKIRSTKLEDSAMYFCASSGNWASYGYTFGSGTRLTVV.

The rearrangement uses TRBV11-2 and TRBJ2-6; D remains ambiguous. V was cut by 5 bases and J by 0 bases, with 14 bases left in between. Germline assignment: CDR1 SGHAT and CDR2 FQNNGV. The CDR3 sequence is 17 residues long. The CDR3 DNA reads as TGTGCCAGCAGCCCCCCTCGGGTGAGCTCTGGGGCCAACGTCCTGACTTTC. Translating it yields CASSPPRVSSGANVLTF.

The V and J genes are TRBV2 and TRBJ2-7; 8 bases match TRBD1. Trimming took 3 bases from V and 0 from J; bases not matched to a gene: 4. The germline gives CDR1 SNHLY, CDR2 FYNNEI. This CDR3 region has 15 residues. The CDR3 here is CASSEGQVDSYEQYF. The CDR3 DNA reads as TGTGCCAGCAGTGAGGGACAGGTAGACTCCTACGAGCAGTACTTC.

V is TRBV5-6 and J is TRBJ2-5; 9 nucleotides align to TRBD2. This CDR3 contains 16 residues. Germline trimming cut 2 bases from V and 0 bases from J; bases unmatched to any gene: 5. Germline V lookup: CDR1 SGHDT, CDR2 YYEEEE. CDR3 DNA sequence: TGTGCCAGCAGCTTATTAGCGGGAGCCCACCAAGAGACCCAGTACTTC. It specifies CASSLLAGAHQETQYF.

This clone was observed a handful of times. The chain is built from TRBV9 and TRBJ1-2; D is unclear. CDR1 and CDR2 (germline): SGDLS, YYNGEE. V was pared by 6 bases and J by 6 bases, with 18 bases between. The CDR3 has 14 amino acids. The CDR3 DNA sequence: TGTGCCAGCACCCAGAGCTCAGGAGGACATGGCTACACCTTC. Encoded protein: CASTQSSGGHGYTF.

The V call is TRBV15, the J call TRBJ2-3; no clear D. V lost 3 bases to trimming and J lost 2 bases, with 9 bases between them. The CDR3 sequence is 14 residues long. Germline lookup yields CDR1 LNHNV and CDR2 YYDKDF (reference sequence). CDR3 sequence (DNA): TGTGCCACCAGCAGCGAGACTGCCACAGATACGCAGTATTTT. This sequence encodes CATSSETATDTQYF.

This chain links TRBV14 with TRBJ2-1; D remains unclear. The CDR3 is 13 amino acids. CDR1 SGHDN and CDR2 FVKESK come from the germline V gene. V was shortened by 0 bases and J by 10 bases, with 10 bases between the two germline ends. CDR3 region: CASSQDRKAEQFF. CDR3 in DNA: TGTGCCAGCAGCCAAGATCGAAAAGCGGAGCAGTTCTTC.

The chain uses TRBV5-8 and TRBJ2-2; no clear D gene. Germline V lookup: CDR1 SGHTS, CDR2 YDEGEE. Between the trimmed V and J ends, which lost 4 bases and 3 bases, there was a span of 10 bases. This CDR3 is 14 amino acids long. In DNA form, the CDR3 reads TGTGCCAGCAGCCTGAACAGTTACACCGGGGAGCTGTTTTTT. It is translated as CASSLNSYTGELFF.

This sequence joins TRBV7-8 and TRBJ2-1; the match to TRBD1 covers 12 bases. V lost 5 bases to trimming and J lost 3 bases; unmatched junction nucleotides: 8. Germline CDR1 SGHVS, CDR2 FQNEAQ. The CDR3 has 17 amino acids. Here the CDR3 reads CASSRDRGPGDYNEQFF. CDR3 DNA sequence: TGTGCCAGCAGCCGGGACAGGGGGCCGGGGGACTACAATGAGCAGTTCTTC.

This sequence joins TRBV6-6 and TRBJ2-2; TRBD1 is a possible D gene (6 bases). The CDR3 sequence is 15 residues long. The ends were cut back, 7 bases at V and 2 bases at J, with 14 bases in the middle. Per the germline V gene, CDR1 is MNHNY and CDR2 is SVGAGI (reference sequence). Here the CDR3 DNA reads TGTGCCAGCATCCTCCAGGGGCTAAACACCGGGGAGCTGTTTTTT. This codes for CASILQGLNTGELFF.

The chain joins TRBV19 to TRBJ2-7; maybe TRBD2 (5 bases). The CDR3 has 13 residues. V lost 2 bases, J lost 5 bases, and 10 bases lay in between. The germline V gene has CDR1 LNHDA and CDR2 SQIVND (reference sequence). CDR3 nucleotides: TGTGCCAGTAGTATAACACTAGGGAACGAGCAGTACTTC. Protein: CASSITLGNEQYF.

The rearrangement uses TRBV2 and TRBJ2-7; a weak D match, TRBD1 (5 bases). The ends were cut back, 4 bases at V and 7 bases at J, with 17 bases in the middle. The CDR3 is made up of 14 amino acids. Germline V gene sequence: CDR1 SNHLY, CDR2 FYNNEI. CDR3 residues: CASSVVAGRWEQYF. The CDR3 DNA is TGTGCCAGCAGTGTGGTGGCAGGGCGGTGGGAGCAGTACTTC.

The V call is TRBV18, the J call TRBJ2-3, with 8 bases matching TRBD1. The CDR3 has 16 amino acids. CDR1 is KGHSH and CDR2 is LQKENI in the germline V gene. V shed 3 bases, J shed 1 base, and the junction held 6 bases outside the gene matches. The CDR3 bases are TGTGCCAGCTCACCCCGCGGGACAGGCGGCACAGATACGCAGTATTTT. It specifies CASSPRGTGGTDTQYF. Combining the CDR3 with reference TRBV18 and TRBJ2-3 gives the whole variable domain NAGVMQNPRHLVRRRGQEARLRCSPMKGHSHVYWYRQLPEEGLKFMVYLQKENIIDESGMPKERFSAEFPKEGPSILRIQQVVRGDSAAYFCASSPRGTGGTDTQYFGPGTRLTVL.

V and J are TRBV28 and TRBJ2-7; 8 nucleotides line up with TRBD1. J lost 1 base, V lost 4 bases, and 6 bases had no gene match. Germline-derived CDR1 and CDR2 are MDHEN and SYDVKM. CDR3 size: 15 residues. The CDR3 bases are TGTGCCAGCAGTTCCTCCGGGACAGGTTCCTACGAGCAGTACTTC. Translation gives CASSSSGTGSYEQYF.

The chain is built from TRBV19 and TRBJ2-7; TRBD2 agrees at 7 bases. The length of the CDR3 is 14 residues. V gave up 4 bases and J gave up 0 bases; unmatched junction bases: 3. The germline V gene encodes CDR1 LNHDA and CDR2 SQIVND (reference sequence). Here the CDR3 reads CASSTERGSYEQYF. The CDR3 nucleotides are TGTGCCAGTAGTACCGAGCGGGGCTCCTACGAGCAGTACTTC.

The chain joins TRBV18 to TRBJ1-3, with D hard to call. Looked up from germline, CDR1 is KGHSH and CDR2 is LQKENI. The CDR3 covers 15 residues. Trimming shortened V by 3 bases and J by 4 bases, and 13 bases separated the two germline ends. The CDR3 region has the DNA TGTGCCAGCTCACCCACGCAGGATGTCGGAAACACCATATATTTT. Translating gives CASSPTQDVGNTIYF.

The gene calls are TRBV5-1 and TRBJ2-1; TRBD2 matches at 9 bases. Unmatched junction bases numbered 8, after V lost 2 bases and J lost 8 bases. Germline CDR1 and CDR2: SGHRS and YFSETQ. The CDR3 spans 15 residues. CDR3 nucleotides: TGCGCCAGCAGCTTAAAGGCTAGCGGGACGGATGAGCAGTTCTTC. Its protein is CASSLKASGTDEQFF.